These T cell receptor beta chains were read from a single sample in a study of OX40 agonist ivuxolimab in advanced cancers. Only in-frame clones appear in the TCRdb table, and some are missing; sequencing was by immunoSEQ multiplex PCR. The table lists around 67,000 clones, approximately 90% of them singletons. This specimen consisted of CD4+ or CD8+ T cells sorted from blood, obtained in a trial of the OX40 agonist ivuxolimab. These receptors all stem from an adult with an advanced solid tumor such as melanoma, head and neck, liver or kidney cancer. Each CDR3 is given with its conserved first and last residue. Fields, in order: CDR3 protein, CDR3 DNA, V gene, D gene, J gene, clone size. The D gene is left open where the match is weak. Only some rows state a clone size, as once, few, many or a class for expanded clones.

CASSRGQGEGNTIYF TGTGCCAGCAGCCGCGGACAGGGGGAAGGAAACACCATATATTTT TRBV9 TRBD1 TRBJ1-3 few
CASSSGTVGGYTF TGTGCCAGCAGCTCCGGGACTGTGGGGGGCTACACCTTC TRBV28 . TRBJ1-2 .
CASSQFLSSGSWEQYF TGCGCCAGCAGCCAATTTCTATCTAGCGGGTCTTGGGAGCAGTACTTC TRBV5-1 TRBD2 TRBJ2-7 .
CASSYHVASYTF TGTGCCAGCAGTTACCACGTAGCTAGCTACACCTTC TRBV6-7 . TRBJ1-2 once
CASSSSGRAHEQYF TGTGCCAGCAGCTCCAGCGGGAGGGCGCACGAGCAGTACTTC TRBV7-8 TRBD2 TRBJ2-7 .
CASSFGSLAPTRFF TGTGCCAGCAGCTTTGGGTCACTAGCTCCAACGCGGTTCTTC TRBV11-2 . TRBJ2-1 .
CASSPEPGQGAEKLFF TGTGCCAGCAGCCCCGAGCCGGGACAGGGGGCCGAAAAACTGTTTTTT TRBV7-2 TRBD1 TRBJ1-4 .
CASSPRVRNEQFF TGTGCCAGCAGCCCCAGGGTACGGAATGAGCAGTTCTTC TRBV5-4 . TRBJ2-1 .
CSVYNDGQYGYTF TGCAGCGTTTATAATGACGGACAATATGGCTACACCTTC TRBV29-1 . TRBJ1-2 .
CASSYSRGVGTDTQYF TGTGCCAGCAGTTACTCGAGAGGTGTGGGGACAGATACGCAGTATTTT TRBV6-5 . TRBJ2-3 .
CATSRDSGGLDTEAFF TGTGCCACCAGCAGAGATTCGGGGGGCTTGGACACTGAAGCTTTCTTT TRBV15 . TRBJ1-1 .
CASSSPGGKADTQYF TGTGCCAGCAGTTCGCCAGGGGGCAAGGCAGATACGCAGTATTTT TRBV28 TRBD1 TRBJ2-3 .
CASSKRGSSYEQYF TGTGCCAGTAGTAAACGGGGGAGCTCCTACGAGCAGTACTTC TRBV19 . TRBJ2-7 once
CAIREGAGTGELFF TGTGCCATCAGGGAGGGGGCTGGCACCGGGGAGCTGTTTTTT TRBV10-3 . TRBJ2-2 .
CASSASRGGGETQYF TGTGCCAGCAGCGCAAGTCGGGGAGGGGGGGAGACCCAGTACTTC TRBV7-2 . TRBJ2-5 .
CASSPPSTSGRQETQYF TGTGCCAGCTCACCACCGAGCACTAGCGGGCGACAAGAGACCCAGTACTTC TRBV18 TRBD2 TRBJ2-5 .
CASSLVGGSPTDTQYF TGTGCCAGCAGCTTAGTCGGGGGGAGCCCCACAGATACGCAGTATTTT TRBV11-2 TRBD2 TRBJ2-3 once
CASGGLAGLTETQYF TGTGCCTCCGGTGGGCTAGCGGGGCTAACGGAGACCCAGTACTTC TRBV30 TRBD2 TRBJ2-5 .
CASSIAGGSGANVLTF TGTGCCAGTAGTATCGCGGGGGGCTCTGGGGCCAACGTCCTGACTTTC TRBV19 TRBD2 TRBJ2-6 .
CASSVILNTEAFF TGTGCCAGCAGCGTGATCTTGAACACTGAAGCTTTCTTT TRBV11-3 . TRBJ1-1 .
CASSGGGGGWTDTQYF TGTGCCAGCAGTGGAGGTGGCGGGGGATGGACAGATACGCAGTATTTT TRBV28 TRBD2 TRBJ2-3 .
CSVVFGPLATDTQYF TGCAGCGTTGTATTTGGGCCCCTAGCCACAGATACGCAGTATTTT TRBV29-1 . TRBJ2-3 .
CASSQDGLATETQYF TGTGCCAGCAGCCAAGACGGACTAGCTACTGAGACCCAGTACTTC TRBV4-2 TRBD2 TRBJ2-5 .